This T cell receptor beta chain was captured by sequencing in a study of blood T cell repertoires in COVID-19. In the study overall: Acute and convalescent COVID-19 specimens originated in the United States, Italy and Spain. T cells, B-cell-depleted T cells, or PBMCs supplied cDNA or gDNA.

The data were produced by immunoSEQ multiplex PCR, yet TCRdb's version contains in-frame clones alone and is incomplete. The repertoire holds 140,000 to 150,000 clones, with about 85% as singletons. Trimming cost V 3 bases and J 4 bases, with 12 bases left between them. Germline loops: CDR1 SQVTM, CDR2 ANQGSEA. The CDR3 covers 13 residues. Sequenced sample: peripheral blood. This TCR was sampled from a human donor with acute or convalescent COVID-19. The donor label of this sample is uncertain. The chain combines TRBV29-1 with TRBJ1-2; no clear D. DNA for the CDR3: TGCAGCGTTGATATCGGTGACTCCTATGGCTACACCTTC. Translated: CSVDIGDSYGYTF.